This entry lists 11 T cell receptor beta chains sequenced from one sample in a study of T cells in Graves' hyperthyroidism and ophthalmopathy. Amplification targeted TCR beta CDR3 regions from RNA transcripts. First-round RT-PCR targeting the TCR CDR3 was performed with the HTBI primer set. MiXCR, applied by TCRdb to the multiplex PCR reads, yields one record per CDR3 protein. The table shows about 380,000 distinct CDR3 sequences, with roughly 14% occurring only once. The source material was blood. The receptors were sampled from a woman aged 60-70 years with Graves' hyperthyroidism.

The chain links TRBV24-1 to TRBJ1-5, with 8 positions matching TRBD1. Germline V lookup: CDR1 KGHDR, CDR2 SFDVKD. CDR3 size: 13 residues. V was pared by 9 bases and J by 5 bases, with 5 bases of the junction left unmatched. The CDR3 reads CATQAGGHQPQHF. The CDR3 DNA is TGTGCCACCCAAGCAGGGGGCCATCAGCCCCAGCATTTT.

At least ten counts were recorded for this clonotype. The chain couples TRBV20-1 to TRBJ2-1; 8 nucleotides align to TRBD2. The CDR3 covers 15 residues. Germline trimming cut 0 bases from V and 4 bases from J; bases unmatched to any gene: 5. Germline values: CDR1 DFQATT, CDR2 SNEGSKA (reference sequence). CDR3 DNA sequence: TGCAGTGCTAGAGAAGGAACTAGCGGTTACAATGAGCAGTTCTTC. Translation: CSAREGTSGYNEQFF.

This sequence joins TRBV11-2 and TRBJ1-3, with D possibly TRBD1 on 5 matching bases. V shed 5 bases and J shed 4 bases, with 12 bases lying between them. The V gene's germline CDR1 is SGHAT and CDR2 FQNNGV. The CDR3 has 14 amino acids. The CDR3 DNA reads TGTGCCAGCAGCAAGCGGGGGATCGGAAACACCATATATTTT. Residues: CASSKRGIGNTIYF.

This clonotype occurred a few times. The rearrangement links TRBV10-3 to TRBJ2-2; D remains ambiguous. Per germline, CDR1 ENHRY and CDR2 SYGVKD. The CDR3 length is 15 residues. V was clipped by 3 bases and J by 5 bases, with 13 bases between them. This chain's CDR3 is CAISESRFLTGELFF. The CDR3, as DNA: TGTGCCATCAGTGAATCGCGTTTTCTTACCGGGGAGCTGTTTTTT.

The chain employs TRBV9 and TRBJ2-1; D might be TRBD2 (5 bases). The CDR3 totals 15 residues. The germline V gene encodes CDR1 SGDLS and CDR2 YYNGEE. V shed 4 bases and J shed 4 bases, with 15 bases lying between them. The CDR3 DNA is TGTGCCAGCAGCACCCAGGCCGGGAAGTACAATGAGCAGTTCTTC. It specifies CASSTQAGKYNEQFF.

The chain has TRBV3-1 and TRBJ2-7; D ambiguous. V lost 8 bases to trimming and J lost 2 bases, with 13 bases between them. This CDR3 has 13 residues. CDR1 is LGHDT and CDR2 is YNNKEL in the germline V gene (reference sequence). The CDR3 DNA reads as TGTGCCAGCCGCCCCGGGCCACCCTACGAGCAGTACTTC. It codes for CASRPGPPYEQYF.

The sample holds a few counts of this clonotype. V usage is TRBV12-3 or TRBV12-4 and J usage is TRBJ2-3; 11 bases line up with TRBD2. The CDR3 is 16 amino acids. The ends lost 6 bases at V and 6 bases at J; junction bases unmatched: 11. CDR3 sequence (DNA): TGTGCCAGCAGGCCCGGGTCTAGCGGGAGGTCGGATACGCAGTATTTT. Translation: CASRPGSSGRSDTQYF.

This clonotype was seen only a few times. The CDR3 DNA reads as TGTGCCACCAGTGACTCGGACAGGGGCAACAATCAGCCCCAGCATTTT. It codes for CATSDSDRGNNQPQHF. V usage is TRBV24-1 and J usage is TRBJ1-5, with 9 bases identical to TRBD1. V trimming: 4 bases; J trimming: 3 bases; junction bases outside the gene matches: 6. This CDR3 is built from 16 residues. Germline values: CDR1 KGHDR, CDR2 SFDVKD.

This clonotype was counted between two and nine times. The CDR3 spells CASSERGFEPQHF. In DNA, the CDR3 is TGTGCCAGCAGTGAACGTGGGTTCGAGCCCCAGCATTTT. V and J are TRBV2 and TRBJ1-5, with D uncertain. V shed 2 bases and J shed 8 bases, with 10 bases lying between them. From germline, CDR1 is SNHLY and CDR2 FYNNEI. The CDR3 is 13 residues long.

This clonotype came up many times. V usage is TRBV27 and J usage is TRBJ2-7; the D gene is possibly TRBD2 (5 bases). The germline V gene encodes CDR1 MNHEY and CDR2 SMNVEV (reference sequence). Trimming shortened V by 5 bases and J by 4 bases, and 12 bases separated the two germline ends. The CDR3 runs to 13 residues. Written as DNA, the CDR3 is TGTGCCAGCAGTATCGCCGGGAAGTACGAGCAGTACTTC. As protein: CASSIAGKYEQYF.

The genes are TRBV3-1 and TRBJ2-1; D remains ambiguous. Trimming took off 4 bases at V and 7 bases at J, with 14 bases between the two ends. Germline V gene sequence: CDR1 LGHDT, CDR2 YNNKEL (reference sequence). This CDR3 comprises 14 residues. CDR3 sequence (DNA): TGTGCCAGCAGCCGAGATACCCTGAGGAATGAGCAGTTCTTC. It codes for CASSRDTLRNEQFF.